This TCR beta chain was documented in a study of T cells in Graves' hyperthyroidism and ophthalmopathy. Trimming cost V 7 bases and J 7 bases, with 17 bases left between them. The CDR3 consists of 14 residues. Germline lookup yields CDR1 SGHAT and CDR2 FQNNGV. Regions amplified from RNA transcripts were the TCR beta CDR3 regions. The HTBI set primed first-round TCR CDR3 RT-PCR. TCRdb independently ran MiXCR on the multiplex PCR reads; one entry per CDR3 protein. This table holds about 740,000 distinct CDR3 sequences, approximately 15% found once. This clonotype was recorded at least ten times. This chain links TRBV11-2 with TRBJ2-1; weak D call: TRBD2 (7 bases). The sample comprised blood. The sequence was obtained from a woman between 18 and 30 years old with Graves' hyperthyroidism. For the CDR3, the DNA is TGTGCCAGCACCCAAAGCGGGACAATGAATGAGCAGTTCTTC. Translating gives CASTQSGTMNEQFF.